Below are 2 T cell receptor beta chains sequenced from a single sample in a study of blood T cell repertoires in COVID-19. Clones were read by immunoSEQ multiplex PCR, and TCRdb kept only the in-frame ones, dropping some. This sample has about 100,000 clones, with roughly 86% found just once. Material: peripheral blood. The receptors shown here come from a woman in her fifties or sixties with acute or convalescent COVID-19.

This clone was seen just once. This chain joins TRBV7-9 and TRBJ2-1; possible D gene TRBD2, 6 bases. The CDR3 totals 15 residues. Germline V lookup: CDR1 SEHNR, CDR2 FQNEAQ (reference sequence). V dropped 5 bases and J dropped 6 bases, with 17 bases sitting between them. The DNA for the CDR3 is TGTGCCAGCAGCCCGCGGGGAATCGACAGCAATGAGCAGTTCTTC. Encoded protein: CASSPRGIDSNEQFF.

The CDR3 DNA sequence: TGTGCCAGCAGCTTAGCCCAAGGGAGGGGTACGCAGTATTTT. Amino acids: CASSLAQGRGTQYF. This chain links TRBV7-2 with TRBJ2-3, with TRBD2 matching over 7 bases. J gave up 8 bases and V 0 bases, and 5 bases lay outside the gene matches. CDR3 size: 14 residues. Germline CDR1 and CDR2: SGHTA and FQGNSA.